At least ten counts were recorded for the clone carrying this T cell receptor (beta chain). These data are taken from a study of T cells in Graves' hyperthyroidism and ophthalmopathy. What was amplified from RNA transcripts were TCR beta CDR3 regions. The HTBI set primed first-round TCR CDR3 RT-PCR. TCRdb reanalysed the multiplex PCR reads using MiXCR and keeps one entry per CDR3 protein. The profile shows more than 350,000 distinct CDR3 sequences, roughly a sixth of them singletons. Per the germline V gene, CDR1 is SGHRS and CDR2 is YFSETQ. The CDR3 is 20 residues long. Unmatched junction bases numbered 12, after V lost 1 base and J lost 0 bases. Clinicians diagnosed patients from clinical symptoms, serum thyroxine and TRAb, thyroid ultrasound and orbital computed tomography. Drawn at first hyperthyroidism diagnosis, the blood sample preceded any ophthalmopathy symptoms. This sample holds PBMCs from less than 11 ml fresh peripheral blood.

The chain joins TRBV5-1 to TRBJ2-1, with TRBD2 matching over 11 bases. The TCR was taken from a woman in her twenties or thirties with Graves' hyperthyroidism that later progressed to Graves' ophthalmopathy. Sequencing input: blood. The CDR3 loop is CASSLIGLAGYNSSYNEQFF. The DNA for the CDR3 is TGCGCCAGCAGCTTGATAGGACTAGCGGGTTACAATAGCTCCTACAATGAGCAGTTCTTC.